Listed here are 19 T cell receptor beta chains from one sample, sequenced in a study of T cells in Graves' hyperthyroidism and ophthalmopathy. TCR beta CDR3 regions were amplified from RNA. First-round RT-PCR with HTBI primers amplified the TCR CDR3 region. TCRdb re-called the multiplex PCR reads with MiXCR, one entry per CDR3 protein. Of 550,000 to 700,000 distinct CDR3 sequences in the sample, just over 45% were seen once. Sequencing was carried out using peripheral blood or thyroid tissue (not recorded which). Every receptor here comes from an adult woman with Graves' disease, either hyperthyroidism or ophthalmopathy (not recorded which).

The CDR3: CASSLRRTSGREETQYF. As DNA, the CDR3 is TGTGCCAGCAGCTTGAGACGGACTAGCGGGAGAGAGGAGACCCAGTACTTC. The V call is TRBV7-9, the J call TRBJ2-5; 13 bases map to TRBD2. The length of the CDR3 is 17 residues. Per germline, CDR1 SEHNR and CDR2 FQNEAQ (reference sequence). Germline trimming cut 3 bases from V and 5 bases from J; bases unmatched to any gene: 9.

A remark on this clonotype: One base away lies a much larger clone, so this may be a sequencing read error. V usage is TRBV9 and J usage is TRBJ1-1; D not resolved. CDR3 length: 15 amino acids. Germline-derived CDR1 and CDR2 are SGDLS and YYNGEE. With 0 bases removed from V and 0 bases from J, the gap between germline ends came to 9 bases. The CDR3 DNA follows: TGTGCCAGCAGCGTAGATCTACAGATGAACACTGAAGCTTTCTTT. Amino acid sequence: CASSVDLQMNTEAFF. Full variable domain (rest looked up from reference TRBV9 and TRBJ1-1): DSGVTQTPKHLITATGQRVTLRCSPRSGDLSVYWYQQSLDQGLQFLIQYYNGEERAKGNILERFSAQQFPDLHSELNLSSLELGDSALYFCASSVDLQMNTEAFFGQGTRLTVV.

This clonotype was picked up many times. The CDR3 DNA sequence: TGTGCCAGCAACTTCGGGACAGACACTGAAGCTTTCTTT. Translated: CASNFGTDTEAFF. The V call is TRBV2, the J call TRBJ1-1, with 7 bases matching TRBD1. CDR1 SNHLY and CDR2 FYNNEI come from the germline V gene. V shed 7 bases, J shed 3 bases, and the junction held 5 bases outside the gene matches. The CDR3 covers 13 residues. Complete variable domain (other parts from reference TRBV2 and TRBJ1-1): EPEVTQTPSHQVTQMGQEVILRCVPISNHLYFYWYRQILGQKVEFLVSFYNNEISEKSEIFDDQFSVERPDGSNFTLKIRSTKLEDSAMYFCASNFGTDTEAFFGQGTRLTVV.

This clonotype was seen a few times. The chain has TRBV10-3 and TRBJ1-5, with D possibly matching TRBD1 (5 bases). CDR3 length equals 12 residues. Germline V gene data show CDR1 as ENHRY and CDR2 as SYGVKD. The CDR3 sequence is CDMQGVNQPQHF. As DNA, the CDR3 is TGTGACATGCAGGGTGTGAATCAGCCCCAGCATTTT.

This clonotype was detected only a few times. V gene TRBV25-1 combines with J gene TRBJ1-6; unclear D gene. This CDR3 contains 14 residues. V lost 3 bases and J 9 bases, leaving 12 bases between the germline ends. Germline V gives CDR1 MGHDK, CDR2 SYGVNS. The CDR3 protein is CASSEGFGSSPLHF. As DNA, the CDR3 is TGTGCCAGCAGTGAGGGCTTTGGAAGTTCACCCCTCCACTTT.

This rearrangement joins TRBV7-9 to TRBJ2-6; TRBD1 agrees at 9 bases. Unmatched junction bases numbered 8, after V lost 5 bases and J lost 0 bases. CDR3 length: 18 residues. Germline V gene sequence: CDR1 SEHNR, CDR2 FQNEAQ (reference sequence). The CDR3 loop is CASSPGTGWYSGANVLTF. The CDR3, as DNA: TGTGCCAGCAGCCCCGGGACAGGGTGGTACTCTGGGGCCAACGTCCTGACTTTC.

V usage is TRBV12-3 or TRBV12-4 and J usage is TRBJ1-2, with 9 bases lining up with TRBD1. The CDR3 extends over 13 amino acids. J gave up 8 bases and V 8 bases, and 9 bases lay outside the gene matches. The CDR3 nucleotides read TGTGCCAGCGACAGGGGGATAGGAGTAGGCTACACCTTC. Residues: CASDRGIGVGYTF.

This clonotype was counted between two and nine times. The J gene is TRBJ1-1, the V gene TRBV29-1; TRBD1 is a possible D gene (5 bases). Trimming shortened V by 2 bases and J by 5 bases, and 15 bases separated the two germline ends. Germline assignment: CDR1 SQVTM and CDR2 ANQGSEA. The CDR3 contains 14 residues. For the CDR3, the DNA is TGCAGCGTTGAACCCGCCCTTGGGGGGACTGAAGCTTTCTTT. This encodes CSVEPALGGTEAFF.

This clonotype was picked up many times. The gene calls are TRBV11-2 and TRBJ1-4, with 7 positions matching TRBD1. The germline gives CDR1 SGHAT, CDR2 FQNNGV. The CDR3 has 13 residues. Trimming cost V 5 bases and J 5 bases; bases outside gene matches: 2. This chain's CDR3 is CASSATGNEKLFF. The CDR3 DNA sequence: TGTGCCAGCAGCGCGACAGGGAATGAAAAACTGTTTTTT.

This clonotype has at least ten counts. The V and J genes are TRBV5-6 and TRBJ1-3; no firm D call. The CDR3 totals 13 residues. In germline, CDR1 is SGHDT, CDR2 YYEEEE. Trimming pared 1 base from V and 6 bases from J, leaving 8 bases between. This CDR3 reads CASSLRKANTIYF. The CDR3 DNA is TGTGCCAGCAGCTTGAGGAAGGCAAACACCATATATTTT.

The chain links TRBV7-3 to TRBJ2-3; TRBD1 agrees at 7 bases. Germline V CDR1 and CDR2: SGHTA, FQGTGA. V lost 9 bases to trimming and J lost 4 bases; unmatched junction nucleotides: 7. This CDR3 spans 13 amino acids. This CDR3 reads CASRQGIADTQYF. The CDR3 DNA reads TGTGCCAGTAGACAGGGCATAGCAGATACGCAGTATTTT.

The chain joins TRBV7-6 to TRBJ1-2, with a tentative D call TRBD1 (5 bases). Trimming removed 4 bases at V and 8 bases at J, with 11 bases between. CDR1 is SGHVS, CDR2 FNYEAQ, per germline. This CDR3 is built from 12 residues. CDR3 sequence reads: CASSSRGEGYTF. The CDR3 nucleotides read TGTGCCAGCAGCTCACGGGGGGAAGGCTACACCTTC.

Here the CDR3 reads CASSLTPGRLNEKLFF. The CDR3 DNA sequence: TGTGCCAGCAGCTTGACTCCGGGGCGACTTAATGAAAAACTGTTTTTT. The rearrangement joins TRBV7-9 to TRBJ1-4; possibly TRBD1 for D (5 bases). The germline V gene has CDR1 SEHNR and CDR2 FQNEAQ (reference sequence). The ends were cut back, 3 bases at V and 4 bases at J, with 15 bases in the middle. This CDR3 has 16 amino acids.

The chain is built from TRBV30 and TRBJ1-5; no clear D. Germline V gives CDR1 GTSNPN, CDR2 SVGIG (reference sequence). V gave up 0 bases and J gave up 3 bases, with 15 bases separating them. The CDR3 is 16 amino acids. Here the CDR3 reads CAWSVGVVRNNQPQHF. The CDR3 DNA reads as TGTGCCTGGAGTGTTGGGGTTGTCCGAAACAATCAGCCCCAGCATTTT.

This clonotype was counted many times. The CDR3 DNA reads as TGCAGCGTTGGTGCAGAGGGAAACACCATATATTTT. Its translation: CSVGAEGNTIYF. The chain joins TRBV29-1 to TRBJ1-3; no reliable D call. The CDR3 spans 12 residues. CDR1 and CDR2 from the germline V gene are SQVTM and ANQGSEA. V was shortened by 4 bases and J by 4 bases, with 8 bases between the two germline ends. Full variable domain (rest looked up from reference TRBV29-1 and TRBJ1-3): SAVISQKPSRDICQRGTSLTIQCQVDSQVTMMFWYRQQPGQSLTLIATANQGSEATYESGFVIDKFPISRPNLTFSTLTVSNMSPEDSSIYLCSVGAEGNTIYFGEGSWLTVV.

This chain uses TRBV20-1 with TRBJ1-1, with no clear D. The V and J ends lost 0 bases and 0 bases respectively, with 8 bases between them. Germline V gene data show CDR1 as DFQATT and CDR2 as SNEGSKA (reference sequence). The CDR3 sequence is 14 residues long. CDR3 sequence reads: CSAREGSMNTEAFF. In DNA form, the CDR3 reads TGCAGTGCTAGAGAGGGCTCCATGAACACTGAAGCTTTCTTT.

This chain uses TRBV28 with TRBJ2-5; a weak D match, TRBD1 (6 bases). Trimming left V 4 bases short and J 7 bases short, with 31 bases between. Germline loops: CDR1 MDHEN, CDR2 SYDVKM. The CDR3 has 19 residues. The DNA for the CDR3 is TGTGCCAGCAGTTCACCAGGGTCTGGGGGCACCGGAAACTCAGGGACCCAGTACTTC. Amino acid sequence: CASSSPGSGGTGNSGTQYF.

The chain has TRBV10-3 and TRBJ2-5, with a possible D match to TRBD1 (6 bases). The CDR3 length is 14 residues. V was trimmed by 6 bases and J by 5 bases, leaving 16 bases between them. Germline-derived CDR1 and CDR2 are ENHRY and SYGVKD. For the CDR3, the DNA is TGTGCCATCAGCCCCAATCAGGGGATGGAGACCCAGTACTTC. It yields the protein CAISPNQGMETQYF.

CDR3 residues: CASSSTGVGKETQYF. CDR3 bases: TGTGCCAGCAGCTCCACAGGGGTCGGGAAAGAGACCCAGTACTTC. The chain joins TRBV7-1 to TRBJ2-5; 7 bases are shared with TRBD1. TRBV7-1 is designated an ORF whose function remains uncertain. V gave up 3 bases and J gave up 3 bases; unmatched junction bases: 7. The CDR3 sequence is 15 residues long.